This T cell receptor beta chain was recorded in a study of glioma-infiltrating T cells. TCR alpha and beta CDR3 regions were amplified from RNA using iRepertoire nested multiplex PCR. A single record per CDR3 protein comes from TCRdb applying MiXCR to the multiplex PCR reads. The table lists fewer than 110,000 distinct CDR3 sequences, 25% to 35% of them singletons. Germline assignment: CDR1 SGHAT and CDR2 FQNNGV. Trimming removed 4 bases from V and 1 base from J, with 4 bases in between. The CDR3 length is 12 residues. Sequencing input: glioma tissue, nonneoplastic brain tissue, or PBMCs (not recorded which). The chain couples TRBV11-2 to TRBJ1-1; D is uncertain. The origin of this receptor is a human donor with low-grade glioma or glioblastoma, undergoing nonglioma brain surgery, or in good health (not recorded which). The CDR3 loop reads CASSWGNTEAFF. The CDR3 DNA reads TGTGCCAGCAGCTGGGGGAACACTGAAGCTTTCTTT.